Sequencing of this T cell receptor beta chain was carried out in a study of blood T cells in healthy people across ages. The use of a sample-barcoded 5' primer and a J-beta primer mix characterized a second PCR of about 7 to 12 cycles. TCRdb reanalysed the 5' RACE reads using MiXCR and keeps one entry per CDR3 protein. This repertoire shows 800,000 or so distinct CDR3 sequences, 25% found once; its top ten account for approximately 3.7%. The germline CDR1 and CDR2 sequences are MNHEY and SMNVEV (reference sequence). This CDR3 is 17 amino acids long. The V gene end was trimmed by 5 bases and the J gene end by 6 bases; junction bases not matched to a gene: 17. Another study also made use of these data, one on T cells of mothers and their children. That work contributes: Unrelated pairs and related pairs have their TCR recombination output shaped similarly by thymic selection.

The gene calls are TRBV27 and TRBJ2-5; 8 positions agree with TRBD2. The receptor was derived from a boy aged 10-17 years in good health. Sample: blood. The CDR3 is CASSPESLGLARKTQYF. The CDR3 region has the DNA TGTGCCAGCAGTCCAGAGAGTCTAGGACTAGCCAGGAAGACCCAGTACTTC.